Listed below are T cell receptor beta chains from one sample, sequenced in a study of blood T cell repertoires in COVID-19. Method: immunoSEQ multiplex PCR; TCRdb's copy keeps in-frame clones and lacks some. Altogether some 200,000 clones are present, just over 85% being singletons, with the ten largest covering 5% to 6.5%. The sample consisted of peripheral blood. These receptors came from a man older than 75 with acute or convalescent COVID-19. Both conserved end residues are part of each CDR3. Each record gives: CDR3 protein, J gene, D gene, clone size, V gene. A D gene is named only where the DNA matches it firmly. Some rows mark clone size as missing; the rest say once, few, many or name a class of expanded clone.

CDR3aa: CASTPLTGNTIYF
j_gene: TRBJ1-3
d_gene: .
abundance: .
v_gene: TRBV5-1

CDR3aa: CASATPAGGSKTQYF
j_gene: TRBJ2-5
d_gene: TRBD2
abundance: .
v_gene: TRBV6-5

CDR3aa: CASSQIRDRGGYTF
j_gene: TRBJ1-2
d_gene: TRBD1
abundance: .
v_gene: TRBV4-1

CDR3aa: CASSLSLTGTGGSTDTQYF
j_gene: TRBJ2-3
d_gene: TRBD1
abundance: once
v_gene: TRBV27

CDR3aa: CASRSSSGIYNEQFF
j_gene: TRBJ2-1
d_gene: TRBD2
abundance: .
v_gene: TRBV28

CDR3aa: CASSITSGGPETQYF
j_gene: TRBJ2-5
d_gene: TRBD2
abundance: .
v_gene: TRBV7-3

CDR3aa: CASSPRTGGETQYF
j_gene: TRBJ2-5
d_gene: TRBD1
abundance: .
v_gene: TRBV18

CDR3aa: CASRAGLAGGRRKQFF
j_gene: TRBJ2-1
d_gene: TRBD2
abundance: .
v_gene: TRBV6-6

CDR3aa: CASSQDRAKYTGELFF
j_gene: TRBJ2-2
d_gene: .
abundance: .
v_gene: TRBV4-3

CDR3aa: CASSLLQGGKYF
j_gene: TRBJ2-5
d_gene: .
abundance: .
v_gene: TRBV12-3/TRBV12-4

CDR3aa: CASNSGAAVNTEAFF
j_gene: TRBJ1-1
d_gene: .
abundance: .
v_gene: TRBV19

CDR3aa: CASSHDRGPYEQYF
j_gene: TRBJ2-7
d_gene: TRBD1
abundance: .
v_gene: TRBV3-1/TRBV3-2

CDR3aa: CASSIPGGGHGNEQFF
j_gene: TRBJ2-1
d_gene: TRBD2
abundance: once
v_gene: TRBV19

CDR3aa: CAWEDPRGHSNQPQHF
j_gene: TRBJ1-5
d_gene: .
abundance: .
v_gene: TRBV30

CDR3aa: CAWIQAGAYEQYF
j_gene: TRBJ2-7
d_gene: .
abundance: .
v_gene: TRBV30

CDR3aa: CASSFWDSRIF
j_gene: TRBJ2-1
d_gene: .
abundance: .
v_gene: TRBV12-3/TRBV12-4

CDR3aa: CASSPGSGGMGEKLFF
j_gene: TRBJ1-4
d_gene: TRBD1
abundance: .
v_gene: TRBV5-1

CDR3aa: CAWSDYGQANEQFF
j_gene: TRBJ2-1
d_gene: TRBD1
abundance: .
v_gene: TRBV30

CDR3aa: CASSVGAYDEQFF
j_gene: TRBJ2-1
d_gene: .
abundance: .
v_gene: TRBV9

CDR3aa: CASTHSDRALFGYGYTF
j_gene: TRBJ1-2
d_gene: TRBD1
abundance: few
v_gene: TRBV28

CDR3aa: CASSLGRLADLKAQYF
j_gene: TRBJ2-5
d_gene: TRBD2
abundance: .
v_gene: TRBV7-2

CDR3aa: CASSVQGTYEQYF
j_gene: TRBJ2-7
d_gene: .
abundance: .
v_gene: TRBV10-2